These 9 T cell receptor beta chains share one sample of origin, sequenced in a study of T cell responses to AZD1222 COVID-19 vaccine (dated by TCRdb to 2020 to 2022). Libraries were built with the immunoSEQ multiplex PCR assay. Entries here come from immuneACCESS through TCRdb and include only in-frame sequences with V and J called. Some clones fail to appear in such tables; in the studies checked, an unresolved V gene covers under half of the shortfall, and the cause of the remainder is unknown. The sample table lists roughly 200,000 clones, 90% to 95% of them with a count of one. In total, the top ten clones hold 3% to 3.5% of the sample. The time point label, as the study defines it: about 28 days (+/-7) after the second vaccine dose. The sample in question was peripheral blood, obtained 28 days after the second AZD1222 dose. Receptor source: an adult who received the AZD1222 COVID-19 vaccine.

The CDR3 spells CASSPSAGGPFQYF. CDR3 DNA sequence: TGCGCCAGCAGCCCGAGTGCGGGAGGGCCGTTCCAGTACTTC. This chain links TRBV5-1 with TRBJ2-7; 9 bases line up with TRBD2. Germline CDR1 SGHRS, CDR2 YFSETQ. The length of the CDR3 is 14 residues. V lost 4 bases to trimming and J lost 10 bases; unmatched junction nucleotides: 12.

This clone was seen only a few times. The rearrangement links TRBV6-2 or TRBV6-3 to TRBJ2-7; 7 nucleotides align to TRBD2. J gave up 6 bases and V 2 bases, and 10 bases lay outside the gene matches. This CDR3 comprises 15 residues. In germline, CDR1 is MNHEY, CDR2 SVGEGT. The CDR3 DNA follows: TGTGCCAGCAGTTACGAGGCGGGAGCGGGTTCCGAGCAGTACTTC. Amino acid sequence: CASSYEAGAGSEQYF.

V is TRBV9 and J is TRBJ2-1; 7 bases match TRBD2. The junction had 5 bases not matched to a gene; V was cut back by 2 bases and J by 0 bases. The CDR3 has 16 amino acids. Germline CDR1 and CDR2: SGDLS and YYNGEE. The CDR3 spells CASSVGLGSSYNEQFF. DNA for the CDR3: TGTGCCAGCAGCGTCGGACTAGGGAGCTCCTACAATGAGCAGTTCTTC.

This clone has just one count. This chain connects TRBV6-5 to TRBJ2-1, with D unresolved. Per the germline V gene, CDR1 is MNHEY and CDR2 is SVGAGI. V was pared by 5 bases and J by 8 bases, with 10 bases between. The CDR3 runs to 12 residues. The CDR3 DNA reads as TGTGCCAGCAGTCCCCCATCGGATGAGCAGTTCTTC. Translation gives CASSPPSDEQFF.

This rearrangement joins TRBV6-5 to TRBJ1-3; D not certain. The CDR3 consists of 15 residues. Germline lookup yields CDR1 MNHEY and CDR2 SVGAGI. Trimming took 6 bases from V and 0 from J, leaving 12 bases between them. CDR3 in amino acids: CASRIQPSSGNTIYF. The CDR3 coding sequence is TGTGCCAGCAGAATCCAGCCAAGCTCTGGAAACACCATATATTTT.

The chain employs TRBV15 and TRBJ2-7, with 12 bases lining up with TRBD1. The CDR3 covers 14 residues. V trimming: 6 bases; J trimming: 7 bases; junction bases outside the gene matches: 7. Germline V gives CDR1 LNHNV, CDR2 YYDKDF (reference sequence). The chain's CDR3 is CATRRGQGAREQYF. The CDR3 region has the DNA TGTGCCACCAGGAGGGGACAGGGGGCGAGAGAGCAGTACTTC.

The chain carries TRBV10-3 and TRBJ2-7; a possible D gene is TRBD2 (6 bases). CDR1 and CDR2 (germline): ENHRY, SYGVKD. The CDR3 loop spans 13 amino acids. The V and J ends lost 5 bases and 1 base respectively, with 9 bases between them. In nucleotides, the CDR3 is TGTGCCATCAGTCGGAGCGGGTCCTACGAGCAGTACTTC. This sequence encodes CAISRSGSYEQYF.

The V call is TRBV6-6, the J call TRBJ2-7; D is unresolved. Trimming cost V 2 bases and J 3 bases, with 11 bases left between them. This CDR3 is built from 14 residues. CDR1 is MNHNY and CDR2 is SVGAGI in the germline V gene (reference sequence). Written as DNA, the CDR3 is TGTGCCAGCAGTTACGCATGGCGGAGCTACGAGCAGTACTTC. Protein sequence: CASSYAWRSYEQYF.

The chain carries TRBV21-1 and TRBJ1-2. TRBV21-1 has pseudogene status. The CDR3 totals 14 residues. The CDR3 loop reads CASNCARGAYGYTF. CDR3 nucleotide sequence: TGTGCCAGCAACTGTGCTCGGGGGGCCTATGGCTACACCTTC.